This TCR beta chain was captured in a study of shared clonotypes between healthy human individuals. Study information: Aged between 18 and 49, the donors were a couple of women and three men.

The donors were adults (healthy and HIV-negative) with no recent acute infections or vaccinations. This CDR3 comprises 14 residues. The ends were cut back, 1 base at V and 2 bases at J, with 9 bases in the middle. Germline values: CDR1 KGHSH, CDR2 LQKENI. The repertoire was sequenced with immunoSEQ multiplex PCR; TCRdb's copy has only in-frame clones and lacks some. The sample records about 490,000 clones, about 72% being singletons. Sequencing was carried out using PBMCs. The sequence derives from a woman in her thirties or forties in good health. Some clones in this sample may be carry-over from other donors' samples. This sequence joins TRBV18 and TRBJ2-7; possible D gene TRBD2, 5 bases. The DNA of the CDR3 is TGTGCCAGCTCACCACAGAGGGCTGCCTACGAGCAGTACTTC. Amino acid sequence: CASSPQRAAYEQYF.